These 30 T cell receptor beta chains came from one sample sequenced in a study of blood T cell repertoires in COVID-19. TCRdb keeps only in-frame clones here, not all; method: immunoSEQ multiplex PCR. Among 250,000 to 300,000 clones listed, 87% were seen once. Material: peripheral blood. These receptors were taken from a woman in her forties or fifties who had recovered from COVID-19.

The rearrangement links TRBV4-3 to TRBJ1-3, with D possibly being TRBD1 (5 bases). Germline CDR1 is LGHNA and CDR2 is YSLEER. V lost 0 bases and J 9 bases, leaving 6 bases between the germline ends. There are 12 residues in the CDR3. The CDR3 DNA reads TGCGCCAGCAGCCAAGAGGGGCGCACCATATATTTT. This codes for CASSQEGRTIYF.

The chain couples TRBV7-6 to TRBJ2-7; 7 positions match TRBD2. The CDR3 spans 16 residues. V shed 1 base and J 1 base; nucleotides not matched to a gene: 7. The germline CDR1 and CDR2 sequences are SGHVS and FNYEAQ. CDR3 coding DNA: TGTGCCAGCAGCTTAGGAGCATCCGGGGGGTCCTACGAGCAGTACTTC. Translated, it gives CASSLGASGGSYEQYF.

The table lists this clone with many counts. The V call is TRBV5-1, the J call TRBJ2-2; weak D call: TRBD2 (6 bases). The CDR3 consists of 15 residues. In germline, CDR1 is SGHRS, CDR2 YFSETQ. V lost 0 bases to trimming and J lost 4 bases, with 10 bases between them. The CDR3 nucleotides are TGCGCCAGCAGCTTGGACGGGGAGGCCACCGGGGAGCTGTTTTTT. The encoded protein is CASSLDGEATGELFF.

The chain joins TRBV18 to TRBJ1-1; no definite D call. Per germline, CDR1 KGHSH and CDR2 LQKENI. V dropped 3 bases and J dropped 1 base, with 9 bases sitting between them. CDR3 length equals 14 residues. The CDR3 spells CASSPRRGNTEAFF. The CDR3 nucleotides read TGTGCCAGCTCACCTCGGCGAGGGAACACTGAAGCTTTCTTT.

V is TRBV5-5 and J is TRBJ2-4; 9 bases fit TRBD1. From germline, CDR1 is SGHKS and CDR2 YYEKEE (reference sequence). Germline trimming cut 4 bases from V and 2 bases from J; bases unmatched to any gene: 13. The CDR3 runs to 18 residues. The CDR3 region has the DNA TGTGCCAGCAGCACTAGCTTCCGGGACAGGGTAACCAAAAACATTCAGTACTTC. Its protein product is CASSTSFRDRVTKNIQYF.

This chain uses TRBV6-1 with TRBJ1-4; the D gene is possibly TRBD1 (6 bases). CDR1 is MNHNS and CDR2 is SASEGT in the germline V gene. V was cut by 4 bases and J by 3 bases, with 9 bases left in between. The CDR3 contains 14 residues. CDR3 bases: TGTGCCAGCAGTGTGGGGGCGGCTAATGAAAAACTGTTTTTT. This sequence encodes CASSVGAANEKLFF.

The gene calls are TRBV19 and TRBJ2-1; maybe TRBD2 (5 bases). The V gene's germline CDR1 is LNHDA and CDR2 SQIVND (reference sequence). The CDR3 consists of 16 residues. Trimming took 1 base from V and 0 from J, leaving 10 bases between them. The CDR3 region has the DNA TGTGCCAGTAGTATAGGTCCGGGGAGCTCCTACAATGAGCAGTTCTTC. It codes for CASSIGPGSSYNEQFF.

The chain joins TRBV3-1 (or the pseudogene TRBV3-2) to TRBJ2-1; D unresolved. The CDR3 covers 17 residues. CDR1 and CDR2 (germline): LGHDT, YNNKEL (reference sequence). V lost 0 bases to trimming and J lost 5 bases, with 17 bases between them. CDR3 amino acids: CASSQDEGFREDNEQFF. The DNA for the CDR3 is TGTGCCAGCAGCCAAGATGAAGGCTTTAGAGAGGACAATGAGCAGTTCTTC.

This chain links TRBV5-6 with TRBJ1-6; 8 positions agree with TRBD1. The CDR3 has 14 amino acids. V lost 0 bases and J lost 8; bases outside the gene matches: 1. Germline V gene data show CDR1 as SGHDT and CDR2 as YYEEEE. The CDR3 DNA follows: TGTGCCAGCAGCTTGGACAGGGGGGATTCACCCCTCCACTTT. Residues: CASSLDRGDSPLHF.

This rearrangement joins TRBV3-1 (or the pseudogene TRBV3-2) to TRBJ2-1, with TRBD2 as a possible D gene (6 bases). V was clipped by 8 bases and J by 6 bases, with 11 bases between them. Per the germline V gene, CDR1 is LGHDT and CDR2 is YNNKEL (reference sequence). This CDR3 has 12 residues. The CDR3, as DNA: TGTGCCAGCGATAGCGGATTCAATGAGCAGTTCTTC. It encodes CASDSGFNEQFF.

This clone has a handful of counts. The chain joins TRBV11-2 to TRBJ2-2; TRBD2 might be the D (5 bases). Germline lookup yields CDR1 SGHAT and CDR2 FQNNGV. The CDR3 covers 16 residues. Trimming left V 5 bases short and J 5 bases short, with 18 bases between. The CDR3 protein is CASSRSSFIGTGELFF. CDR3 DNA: TGTGCCAGCAGCCGTTCTAGCTTCATCGGGACCGGGGAGCTGTTTTTT. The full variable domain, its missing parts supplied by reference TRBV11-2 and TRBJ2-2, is EAGVAQSPRYKIIEKRQSVAFWCNPISGHATLYWYQQILGQGPKLLIQFQNNGVVDDSQLPKDRFSAERLKGVDSTLKIQPAKLEDSAVYLCASSRSSFIGTGELFFGEGSRLTVL.

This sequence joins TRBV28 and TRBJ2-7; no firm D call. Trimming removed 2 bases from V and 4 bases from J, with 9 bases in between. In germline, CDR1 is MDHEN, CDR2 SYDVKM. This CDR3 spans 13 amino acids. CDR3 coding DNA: TGTGCCAGCAGTTTAATATCCAGATACGAGCAGTACTTC. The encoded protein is CASSLISRYEQYF.

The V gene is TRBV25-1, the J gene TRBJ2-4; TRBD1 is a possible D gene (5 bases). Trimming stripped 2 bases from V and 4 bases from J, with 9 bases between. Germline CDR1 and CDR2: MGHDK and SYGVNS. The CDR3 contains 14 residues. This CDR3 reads CASSESRVKNIQYF. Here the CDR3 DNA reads TGTGCCAGCAGTGAAAGCAGGGTAAAAAACATTCAGTACTTC.

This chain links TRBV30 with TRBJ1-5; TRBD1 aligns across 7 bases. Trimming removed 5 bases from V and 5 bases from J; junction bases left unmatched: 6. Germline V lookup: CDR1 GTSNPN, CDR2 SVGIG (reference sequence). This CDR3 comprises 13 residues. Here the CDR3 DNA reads TGTGCCTGGCGGACAGGATGGGATCAGCCCCAGCATTTT. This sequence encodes CAWRTGWDQPQHF.

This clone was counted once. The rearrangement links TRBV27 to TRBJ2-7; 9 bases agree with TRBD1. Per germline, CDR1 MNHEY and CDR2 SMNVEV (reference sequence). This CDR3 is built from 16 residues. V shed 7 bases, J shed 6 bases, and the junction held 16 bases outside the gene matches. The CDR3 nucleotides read TGTGCCAGCACTCCTTGGGGGGGACAGGGTTCCCCCGAGCAGTACTTC. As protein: CASTPWGGQGSPEQYF.

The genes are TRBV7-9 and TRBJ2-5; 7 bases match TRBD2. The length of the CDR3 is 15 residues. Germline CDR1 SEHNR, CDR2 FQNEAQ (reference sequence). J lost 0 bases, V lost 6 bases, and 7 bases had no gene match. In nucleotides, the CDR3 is TGTGCCAGCAGTTTTAACGGGGGGAACCAAGAGACCCAGTACTTC. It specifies CASSFNGGNQETQYF. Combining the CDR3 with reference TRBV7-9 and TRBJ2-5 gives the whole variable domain DTGVSQNPRHKITKRGQNVTFRCDPISEHNRLYWYRQTLGQGPEFLTYFQNEAQLEKSRLLSDRFSAERPKGSFSTLEIQRTEQGDSAMYLCASSFNGGNQETQYFGPGTRLLVL.

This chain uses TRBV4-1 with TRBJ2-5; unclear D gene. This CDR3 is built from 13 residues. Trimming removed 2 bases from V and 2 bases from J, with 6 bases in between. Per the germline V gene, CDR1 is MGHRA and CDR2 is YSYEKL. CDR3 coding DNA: TGCGCCAGCAGCCAAAATCATCAAGAGACCCAGTACTTC. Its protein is CASSQNHQETQYF.

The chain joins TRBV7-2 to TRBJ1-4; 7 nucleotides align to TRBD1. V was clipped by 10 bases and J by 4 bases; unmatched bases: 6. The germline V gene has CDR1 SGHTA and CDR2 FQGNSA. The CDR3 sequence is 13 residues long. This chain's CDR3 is CATGTAINEKLFF. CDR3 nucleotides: TGTGCCACCGGGACAGCCATTAATGAAAAACTGTTTTTT.

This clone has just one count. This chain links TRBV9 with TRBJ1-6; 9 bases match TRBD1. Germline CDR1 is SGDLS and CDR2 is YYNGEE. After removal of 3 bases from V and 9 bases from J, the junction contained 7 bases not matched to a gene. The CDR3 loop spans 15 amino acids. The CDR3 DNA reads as TGTGCCAGCAGCGCGGGGGACAGGGAGGTTTCACCCCTCCACTTT. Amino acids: CASSAGDREVSPLHF.

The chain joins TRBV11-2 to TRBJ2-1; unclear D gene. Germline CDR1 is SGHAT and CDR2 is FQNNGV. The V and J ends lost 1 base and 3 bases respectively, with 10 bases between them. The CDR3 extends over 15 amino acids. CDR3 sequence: CASSLVQNLYNEQFF. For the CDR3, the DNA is TGTGCCAGCAGCTTAGTACAGAACCTCTACAATGAGCAGTTCTTC.

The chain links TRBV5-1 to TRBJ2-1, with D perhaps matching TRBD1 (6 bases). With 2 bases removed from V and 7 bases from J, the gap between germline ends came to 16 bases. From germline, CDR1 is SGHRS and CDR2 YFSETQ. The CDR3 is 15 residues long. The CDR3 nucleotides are TGCGCCAGCAGCTTTACCGGAGGACAGACGAATGAGCAGTTCTTC. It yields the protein CASSFTGGQTNEQFF.

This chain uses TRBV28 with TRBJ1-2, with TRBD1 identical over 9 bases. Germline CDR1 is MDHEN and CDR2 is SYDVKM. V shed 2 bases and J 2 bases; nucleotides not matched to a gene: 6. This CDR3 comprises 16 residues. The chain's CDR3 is CASSLGDRVLNYGYTF. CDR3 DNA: TGTGCCAGCAGTTTAGGGGACAGGGTCCTCAACTATGGCTACACCTTC.

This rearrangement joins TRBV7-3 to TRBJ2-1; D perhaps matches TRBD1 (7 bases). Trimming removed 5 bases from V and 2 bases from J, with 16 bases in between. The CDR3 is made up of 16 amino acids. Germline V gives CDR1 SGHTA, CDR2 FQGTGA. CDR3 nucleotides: TGTGCCAGCAGCCCCCGGGACAGCGGGCCCTACAATGAGCAGTTCTTC. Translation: CASSPRDSGPYNEQFF.

The CDR3 region is CASSILGGQGGTEAFF. CDR3 nucleotides: TGTGCCAGTAGTATATTGGGAGGACAGGGAGGCACTGAAGCTTTCTTT. J is TRBJ1-1 and V is TRBV19, with 8 bases fitting TRBD1. CDR1 and CDR2 from the germline V gene are LNHDA and SQIVND (reference sequence). The CDR3 runs 16 residues. J was trimmed by 4 bases and V by 2 bases; bases with no gene match: 9.

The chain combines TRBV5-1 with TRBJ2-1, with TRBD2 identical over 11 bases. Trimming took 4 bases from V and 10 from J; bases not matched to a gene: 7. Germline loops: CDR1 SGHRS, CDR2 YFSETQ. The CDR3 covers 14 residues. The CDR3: CASSLLGLAEEQFF. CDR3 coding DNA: TGCGCCAGCAGCCTCCTGGGACTAGCGGAGGAGCAGTTCTTC. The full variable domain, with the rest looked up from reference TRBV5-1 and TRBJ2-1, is KAGVTQTPRYLIKTRGQQVTLSCSPISGHRSVSWYQQTPGQGLQFLFEYFSETQRNKGNFPGRFSGRQFSNSRSEMNVSTLELGDSALYLCASSLLGLAEEQFFGPGTRLTVL.

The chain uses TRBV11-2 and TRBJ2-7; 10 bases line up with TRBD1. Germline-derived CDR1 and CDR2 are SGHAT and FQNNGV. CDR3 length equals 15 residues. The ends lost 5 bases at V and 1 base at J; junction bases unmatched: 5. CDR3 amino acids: CASSSRDRGSYEQYF. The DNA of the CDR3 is TGTGCCAGCAGCAGCCGGGACAGGGGTTCCTACGAGCAGTACTTC.

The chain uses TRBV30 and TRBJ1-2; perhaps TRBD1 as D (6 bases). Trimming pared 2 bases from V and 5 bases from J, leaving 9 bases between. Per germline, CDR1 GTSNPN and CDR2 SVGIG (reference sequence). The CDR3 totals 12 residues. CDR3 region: CAWSKQGYGYTF. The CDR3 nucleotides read TGTGCCTGGAGTAAACAGGGTTATGGCTACACCTTC. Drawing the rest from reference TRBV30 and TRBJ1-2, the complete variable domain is SQTIHQWPATLVQPVGSPLSLECTVEGTSNPNLYWYRQAAGRGLQLLFYSVGIGQISSEVPQNLSASRPQDRQFILSSKKLLLSDSGFYLCAWSKQGYGYTFGSGTRLTVV.

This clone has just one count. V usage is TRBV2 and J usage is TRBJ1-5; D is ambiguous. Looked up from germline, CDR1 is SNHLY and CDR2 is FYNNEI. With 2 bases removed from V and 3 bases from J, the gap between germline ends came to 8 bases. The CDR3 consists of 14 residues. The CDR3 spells CASSERVFNQPQHF. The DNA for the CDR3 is TGTGCCAGCAGTGAACGGGTCTTCAATCAGCCCCAGCATTTT.

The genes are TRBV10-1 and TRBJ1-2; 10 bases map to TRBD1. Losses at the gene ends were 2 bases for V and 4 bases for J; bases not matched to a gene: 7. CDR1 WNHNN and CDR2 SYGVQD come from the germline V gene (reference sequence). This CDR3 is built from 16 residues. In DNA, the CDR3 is TGCGCCAGCAGTGAGGGCGACAGGGGGCGCGGCTATGGCTACACCTTC. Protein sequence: CASSEGDRGRGYGYTF.

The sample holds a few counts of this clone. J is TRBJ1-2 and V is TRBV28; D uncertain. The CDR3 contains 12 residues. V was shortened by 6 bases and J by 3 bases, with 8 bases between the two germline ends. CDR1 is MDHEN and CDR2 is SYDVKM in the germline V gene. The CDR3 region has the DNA TGTGCCAGCAGCGCGGAATACTATGGCTACACCTTC. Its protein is CASSAEYYGYTF.